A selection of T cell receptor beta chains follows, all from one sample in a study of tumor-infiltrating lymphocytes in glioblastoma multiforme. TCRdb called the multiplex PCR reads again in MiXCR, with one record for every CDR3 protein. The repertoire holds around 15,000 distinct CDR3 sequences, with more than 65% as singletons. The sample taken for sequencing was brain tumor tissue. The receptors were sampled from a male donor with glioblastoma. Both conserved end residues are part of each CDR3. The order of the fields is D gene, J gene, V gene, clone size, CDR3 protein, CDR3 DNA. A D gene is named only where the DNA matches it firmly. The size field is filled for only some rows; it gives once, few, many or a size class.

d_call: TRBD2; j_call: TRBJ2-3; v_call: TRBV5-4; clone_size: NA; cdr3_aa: CASKREGPTDTQYF; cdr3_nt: TGTGCCAGCAAGCGGGAGGGCCCGACAGATACGCAGTATTTT
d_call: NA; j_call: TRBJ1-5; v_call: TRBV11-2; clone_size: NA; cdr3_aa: CDSSMGGGTEPQHF; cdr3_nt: TGTGACAGCAGTATGGGGGGAGGGACCGAGCCTCAGCATTTT
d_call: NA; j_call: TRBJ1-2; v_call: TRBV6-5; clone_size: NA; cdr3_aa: CASSKANYGYTF; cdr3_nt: TGTGCCAGCTCGAAGGCTAACTATGGCTACACCTTC
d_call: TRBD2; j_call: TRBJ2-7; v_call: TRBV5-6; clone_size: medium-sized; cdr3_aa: CASRPTSGSLYEQYF; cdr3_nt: TGTGCCAGCAGGCCGACTAGCGGGAGTTTATACGAGCAGTACTTC
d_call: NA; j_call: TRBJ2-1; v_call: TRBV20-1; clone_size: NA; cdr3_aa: CSARLESSYNEQFF; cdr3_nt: TGCAGTGCTAGGCTGGAGAGCTCCTACAATGAGCAGTTCTTC
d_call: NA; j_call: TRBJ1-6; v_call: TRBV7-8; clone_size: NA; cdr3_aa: CASRLGGADNSPIHF; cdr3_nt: TGTGCCAGCAGATTAGGAGGGGCCGATAATTCACCCATCCACTTT
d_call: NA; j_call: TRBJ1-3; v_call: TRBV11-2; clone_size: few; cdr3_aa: CASSWIGAGNTIYF; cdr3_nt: TGTGCCAGCAGTTGGATAGGGGCTGGAAACACCATATATTTT
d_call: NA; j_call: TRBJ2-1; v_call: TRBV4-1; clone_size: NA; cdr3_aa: CASSQDYLSEQFF; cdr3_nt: TGCGCCAGCAGCCAAGACTACCTCAGTGAGCAGTTCTTC
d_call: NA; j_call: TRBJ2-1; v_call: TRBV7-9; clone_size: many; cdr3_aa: CASSAVDEQLF; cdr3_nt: TGTGCCAGTTCCGCAGTGGATGAGCAGCTCTTC
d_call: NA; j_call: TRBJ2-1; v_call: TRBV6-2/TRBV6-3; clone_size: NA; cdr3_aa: CASSQIPDSSPWFF; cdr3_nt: TGCGCCAGCAGCCAAATACCCGACTCCTCCCCGTGGTTCTTC
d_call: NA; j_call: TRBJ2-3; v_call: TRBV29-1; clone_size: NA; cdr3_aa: CSVDDPGTDTQYF; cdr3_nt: TGCAGCGTTGACGATCCAGGCACAGATACGCAGTATTTT
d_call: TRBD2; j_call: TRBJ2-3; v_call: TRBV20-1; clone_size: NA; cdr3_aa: CSASSSGGTDTQYF; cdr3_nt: TGCAGTGCTAGTTCCAGCGGGGGCACAGATACGCAGTATTTT
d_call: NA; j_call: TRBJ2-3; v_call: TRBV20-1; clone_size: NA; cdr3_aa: CSARKVSGPDTQYF; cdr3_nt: TGCAGTGCTAGGAAAGTATCGGGGCCCGATACGCAGTATTTT
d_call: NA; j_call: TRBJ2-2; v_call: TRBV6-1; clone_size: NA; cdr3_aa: CASSYEGPGELFF; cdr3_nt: TGTGCCAGCAGTTACGAAGGCCCCGGGGAGCTGTTTTTT
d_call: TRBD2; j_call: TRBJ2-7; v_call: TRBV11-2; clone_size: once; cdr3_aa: CATSVNLAGNSYEQYF; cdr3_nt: TGTGCCACATCGGTGAATTTAGCGGGAAACTCCTACGAGCAGTACTTC
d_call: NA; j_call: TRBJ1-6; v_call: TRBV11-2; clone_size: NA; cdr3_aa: CTSSPGTYRGSPLHF; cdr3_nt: TGTACCAGCAGCCCGGGGACCTACAGAGGGTCACCCCTCCACTTT
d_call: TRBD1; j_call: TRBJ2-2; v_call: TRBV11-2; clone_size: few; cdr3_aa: CATPRQGDGTGELFF; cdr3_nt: TGTGCCACCCCCCGACAGGGCGATGGCACCGGGGAGCTGTTTTTT
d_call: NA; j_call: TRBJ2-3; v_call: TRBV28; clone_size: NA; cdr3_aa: CASTLDGRDTQYF; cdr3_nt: TGTGCCAGCACCTTGGACGGGAGAGATACGCAATATTTT
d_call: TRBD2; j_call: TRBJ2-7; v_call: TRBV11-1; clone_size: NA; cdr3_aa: CASSRTSGSVNEQYF; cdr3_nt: TGTGCCAGCAGCAGGACTAGCGGGAGTGTCAACGAGCAGTACTTC
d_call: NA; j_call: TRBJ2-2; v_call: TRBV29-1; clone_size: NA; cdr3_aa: CSVVGRVGTEELFF; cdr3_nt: TGCAGCGTTGTGGGCAGGGTGGGCACCGAGGAGCTGTTTTTT
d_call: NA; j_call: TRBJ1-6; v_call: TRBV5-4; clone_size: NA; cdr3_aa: CASSLGGGGNSPLHF; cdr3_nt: TGTGCCAGCAGCTTGGGCGGGGGCGGTAATTCACCCCTCCACTTT
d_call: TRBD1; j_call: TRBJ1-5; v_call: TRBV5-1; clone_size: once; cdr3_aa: CASRTGANSNQPQHF; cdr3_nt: TGCGCCAGCAGGACAGGGGCGAATAGCAATCAGCCCCAGCATTTT
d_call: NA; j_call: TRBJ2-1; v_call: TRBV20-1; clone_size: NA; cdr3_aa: CSARPLSGQFF; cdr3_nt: TGCAGTGCTAGACCCCTCAGTGGGCAGTTCTTC
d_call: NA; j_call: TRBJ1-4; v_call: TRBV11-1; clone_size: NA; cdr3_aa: CASSWRDEKLFF; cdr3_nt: TGTGCCAGCAGCTGGAGGGATGAAAAACTGTTTTTT
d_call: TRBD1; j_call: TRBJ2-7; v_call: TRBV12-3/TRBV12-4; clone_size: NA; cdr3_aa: CASSLGGQFYEQYF; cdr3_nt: TGTGCCAGCAGTTTAGGGGGACAGTTCTACGAGCAGTACTTC
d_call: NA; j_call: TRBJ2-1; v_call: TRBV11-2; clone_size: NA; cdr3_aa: CASSLAGSPYNEQFF; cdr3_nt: TGTGCCAGCAGCTTAGCGGGTAGCCCCTACAATGAGCAGTTCTTC
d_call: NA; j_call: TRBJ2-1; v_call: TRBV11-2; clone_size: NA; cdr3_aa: CVSSLVSGGKGSYNEQFF; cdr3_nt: TGTGTCAGCAGCTTAGTTTCAGGCGGGAAGGGTTCCTACAATGAGCAGTTCTTC
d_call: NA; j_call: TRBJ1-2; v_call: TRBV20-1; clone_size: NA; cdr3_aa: CSARDIGVPGTGYGYTF; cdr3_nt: TGCAGTGCTAGAGATATCGGGGTCCCCGGGACGGGCTATGGCTACACCTTC
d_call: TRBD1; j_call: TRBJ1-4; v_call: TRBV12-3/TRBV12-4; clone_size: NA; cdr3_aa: CASSLILDRGARREKLFF; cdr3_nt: TGTGCCAGCAGTCTAATATTGGACAGGGGGGCCCGACGGGAAAAACTGTTTTTT
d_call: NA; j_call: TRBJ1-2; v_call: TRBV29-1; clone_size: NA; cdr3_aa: CSVERSQESGYTF; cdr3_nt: TGCAGCGTTGAGCGGTCGCAGGAGAGTGGCTACACCTTC
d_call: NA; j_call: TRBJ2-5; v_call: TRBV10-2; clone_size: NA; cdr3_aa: CASKGITGLVSGETQYF; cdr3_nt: TGCGCCAGCAAGGGGATAACTGGACTCGTCTCGGGGGAGACCCAGTACTTC
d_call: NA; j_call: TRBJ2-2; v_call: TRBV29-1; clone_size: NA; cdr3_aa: CSAEGDTGELFF; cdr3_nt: TGCAGCGCCGAAGGGGACACCGGGGAGCTGTTTTTT
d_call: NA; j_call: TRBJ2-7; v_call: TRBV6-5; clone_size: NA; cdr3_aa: CPSSYTLHQQHEQYF; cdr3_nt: TGTCCCAGCAGTTACACTTTGCACCAACAACACGAGCAGTACTTC
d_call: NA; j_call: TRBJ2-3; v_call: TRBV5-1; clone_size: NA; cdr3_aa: CASSLLIGTRRADTQYF; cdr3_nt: TGCGCCAGCAGCTTGCTTATTGGGACTCGGAGGGCGGATACGCAGTATTTT
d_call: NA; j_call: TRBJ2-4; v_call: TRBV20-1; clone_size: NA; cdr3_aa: CSARTHARGKNTQYF; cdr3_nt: TGCAGTGCTAGAACCCATGCAAGGGGCAAAAACACTCAGTACTTC
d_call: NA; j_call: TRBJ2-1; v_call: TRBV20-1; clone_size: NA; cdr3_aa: CSARDPLSSYSEQFF; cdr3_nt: TGCAGTGCTCGGGACCCGCTCAGCTCCTACAGTGAGCAGTTCTTC
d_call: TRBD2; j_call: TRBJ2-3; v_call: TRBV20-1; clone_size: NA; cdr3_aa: CSASTNSGRTDQQYF; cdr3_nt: TGCAGTGCCAGTACCAATAGCGGGAGAACAGATCAGCAGTATTTT
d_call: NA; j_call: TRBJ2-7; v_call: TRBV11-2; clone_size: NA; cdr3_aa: CASSSRTLREQYF; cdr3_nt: TGTGCCAGCAGCTCTCGGACCCTCAGGGAGCAGTACTTC
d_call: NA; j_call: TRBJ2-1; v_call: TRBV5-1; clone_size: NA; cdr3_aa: CASSLVPPSSYNEQFF; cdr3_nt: TGCGCCAGCAGCTTGGTACCCCCTTCCTCCTACAATGAGCAGTTCTTC
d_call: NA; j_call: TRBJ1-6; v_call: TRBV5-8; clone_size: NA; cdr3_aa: CTSSFLGGGSPLHF; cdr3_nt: TGTACCAGCAGCTTCTTGGGCGGAGGTTCACCCCTCCACTTT
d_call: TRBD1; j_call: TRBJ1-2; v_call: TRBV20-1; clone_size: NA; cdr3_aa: CSALRDRGIYGYTF; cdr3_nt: TGCAGTGCTCTCCGGGACAGGGGTATATATGGCTACACCTTC
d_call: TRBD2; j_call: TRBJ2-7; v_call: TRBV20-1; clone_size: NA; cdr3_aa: CSVRGLAGGLYKQYF; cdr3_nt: TGCAGTGTTAGAGGGCTAGCGGGAGGATTGTACAAGCAGTACTTC
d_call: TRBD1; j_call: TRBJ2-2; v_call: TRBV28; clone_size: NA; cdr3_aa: CASSFELGQGTKANTGELFF; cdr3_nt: TGTGCCAGCAGTTTTGAGCTGGGACAGGGGACCAAAGCGAACACCGGGGAGCTGTTTTTT
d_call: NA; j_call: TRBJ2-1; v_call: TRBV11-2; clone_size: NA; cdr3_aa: CASSLEGNSGEQFF; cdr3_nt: TGTGCCAGCAGCTTAGAAGGGAACTCAGGTGAGCAGTTCTTC
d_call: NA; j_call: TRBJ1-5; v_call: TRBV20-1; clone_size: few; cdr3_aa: CSATQEKPNQPQHF; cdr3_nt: TGCAGTGCTACACAGGAGAAACCCAATCAGCCCCAGCATTTT